The T cell receptor (beta chain) described here comes from a study of T cell repertoires in cytomegalovirus infection. TCRdb recomputed calls from the reads with MiXCR, one row per CDR3 protein. The table records about 110,000 distinct CDR3 sequences, approximately 28% of them present only once. Trimming stripped 1 base from V and 4 bases from J, with 8 bases between. The CDR3 runs 13 residues. Germline-derived CDR1 and CDR2 are SGHNT and YYREEE (reference sequence). Comment on this clonotype: Its antigen is unknown.

This chain uses TRBV5-4 with TRBJ1-2; no firm D call. This material consisted of CD8+ T cells from cultured PBMCs, taken from culture after CMV antigen stimulation. The sequence was collected from a human donor in good health (CMV status not recorded). Some clones in this sample may be carry-over from other donors' samples. CDR3 nucleotides: TGTGCCAGCAGCTTGATGGGTGGCTATGGCTACACCTTC. Amino acids: CASSLMGGYGYTF.